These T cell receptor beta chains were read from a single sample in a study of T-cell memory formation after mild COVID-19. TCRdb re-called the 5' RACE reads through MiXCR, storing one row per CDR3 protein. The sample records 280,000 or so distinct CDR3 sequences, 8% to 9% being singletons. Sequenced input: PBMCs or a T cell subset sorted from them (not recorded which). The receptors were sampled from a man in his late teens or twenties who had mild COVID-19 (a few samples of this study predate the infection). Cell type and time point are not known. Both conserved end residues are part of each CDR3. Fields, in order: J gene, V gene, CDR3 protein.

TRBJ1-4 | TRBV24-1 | CATSDSGTGAEKLFF
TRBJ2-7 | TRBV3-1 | CASSQDRHSTYEQYF
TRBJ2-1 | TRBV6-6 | CASSLEPPGEPGYNEQFF
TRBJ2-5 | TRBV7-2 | CASSGRAQETQYF
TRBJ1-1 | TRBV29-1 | CSGTGNTEAFF
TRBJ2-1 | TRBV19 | CASSLGGVYYNEQFF
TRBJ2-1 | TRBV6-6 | CASSYSGTGGRGEQFF
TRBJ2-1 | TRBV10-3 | CAISAQGDDEQFF
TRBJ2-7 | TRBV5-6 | CASSPWGVISYEQYF
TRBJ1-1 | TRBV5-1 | CASSLTGTEAFF
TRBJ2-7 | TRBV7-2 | CASSLVAGATYEQYF
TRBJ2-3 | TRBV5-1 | CASSLNAGGSTDTQYF
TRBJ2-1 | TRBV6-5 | CASSYGRANYNEQFF
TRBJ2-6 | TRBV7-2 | CASSTSGANVLTF
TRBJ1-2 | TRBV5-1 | CASSLGTTNNYGYTF
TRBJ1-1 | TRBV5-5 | CASSPWMGGDGGEAFF
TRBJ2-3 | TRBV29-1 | CSVEILGQDTDTQYF
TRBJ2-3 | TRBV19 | CASSRDRATPDTQYF
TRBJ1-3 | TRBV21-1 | CASSSWGIPGNTIYF
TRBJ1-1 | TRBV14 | CASSQQHLNTEAFF
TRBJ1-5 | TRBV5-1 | CASSLGTGSNQPQHF
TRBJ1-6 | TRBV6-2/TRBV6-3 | CASSPFSANSPLHF